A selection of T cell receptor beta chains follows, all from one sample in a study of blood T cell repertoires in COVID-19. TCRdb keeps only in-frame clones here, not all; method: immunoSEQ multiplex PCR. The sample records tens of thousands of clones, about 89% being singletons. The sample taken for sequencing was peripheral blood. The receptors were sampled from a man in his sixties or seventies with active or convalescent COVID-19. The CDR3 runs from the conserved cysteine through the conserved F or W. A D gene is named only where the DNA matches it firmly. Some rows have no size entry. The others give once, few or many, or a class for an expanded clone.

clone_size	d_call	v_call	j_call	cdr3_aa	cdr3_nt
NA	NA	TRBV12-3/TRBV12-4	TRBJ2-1	CASSLTLTGQFF	TGTGCCAGCAGTTTAACCCTGACTGGGCAGTTCTTC
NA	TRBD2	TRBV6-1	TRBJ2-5	CASSAVAGIGQETQYF	TGTGCCAGCAGTGCGGTAGCGGGCATAGGACAAGAGACCCAGTACTTC
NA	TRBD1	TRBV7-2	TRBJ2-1	CASSLVGQEYNEQFF	TGTGCCAGCAGCTTAGTTGGACAGGAGTACAATGAGCAGTTCTTC
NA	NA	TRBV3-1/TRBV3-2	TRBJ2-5	CASSQLFVREVETQYF	TGTGCCAGCAGCCAATTATTCGTGAGGGAAGTAGAGACCCAGTACTTC
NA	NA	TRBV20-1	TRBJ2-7	CSAQSGHEQYF	TGCAGTGCTCAGAGTGGGCACGAGCAGTACTTC
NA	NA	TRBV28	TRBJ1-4	CASSPTFSNEKLFF	TGTGCCAGCAGTCCGACATTTTCTAATGAAAAACTGTTTTTT
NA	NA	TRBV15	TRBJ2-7	CATSSGTPGLSEQYF	TGTGCCACCAGCAGTGGGACACCGGGGTTGAGCGAGCAGTACTTC
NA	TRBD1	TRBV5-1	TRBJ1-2	CASSPQGANYGYTF	TGCGCCAGCAGCCCACAGGGGGCGAACTATGGCTACACCTTC
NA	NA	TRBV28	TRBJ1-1	CASTGVTGTEAFF	TGTGCCAGCACAGGGGTAACGGGCACTGAAGCTTTCTTT
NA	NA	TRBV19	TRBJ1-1	CASKRATGTEAFF	TGTGCCAGTAAGCGCGCTACGGGCACTGAAGCTTTCTTT
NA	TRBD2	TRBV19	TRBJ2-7	CASSPESIAGGTYEQYF	TGTGCCAGTAGTCCAGAAAGCATAGCGGGAGGTACGTACGAGCAGTACTTC
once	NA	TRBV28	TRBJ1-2	CASSLPTGTYGYTF	TGTGCCAGCAGTTTACCGACAGGAACCTATGGCTACACCTTC
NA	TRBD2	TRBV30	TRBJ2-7	CAWSAGTSGYEQYF	TGTGCCTGGAGTGCCGGGACTAGCGGCTACGAGCAGTACTTC
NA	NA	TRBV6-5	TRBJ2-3	CASSYSGATDTQYF	TGTGCCAGCAGTTACTCGGGGGCTACAGATACGCAGTATTTT
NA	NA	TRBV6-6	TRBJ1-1	CASSHTPFGGMNTEAFF	TGTGCCAGCAGTCATACTCCCTTCGGCGGGATGAACACTGAAGCTTTCTTT
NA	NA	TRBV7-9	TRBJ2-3	CAGSAPAHTDTQYF	TGTGCCGGATCTGCCCCAGCGCACACAGATACGCAGTATTTT
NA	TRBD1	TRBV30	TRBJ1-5	CAWAGTGFQPQHF	TGTGCCTGGGCCGGGACAGGGTTTCAGCCCCAGCATTTT
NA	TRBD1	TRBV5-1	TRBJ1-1	CASSLETGGNSEAFF	TGCGCCAGCAGCTTGGAGACAGGGGGAAACAGTGAAGCTTTCTTT
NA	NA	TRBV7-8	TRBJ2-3	CASSLAQSLDTQYF	TGTGCCAGCAGCTTAGCACAGTCTTTAGATACGCAGTATTTT
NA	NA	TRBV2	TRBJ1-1	CASRDGSPDTEAFF	TGTGCCAGCCGAGACGGGAGTCCAGACACTGAAGCTTTCTTT
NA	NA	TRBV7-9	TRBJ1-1	CASSLDGEAFF	TGTGCCAGCAGCTTAGACGGTGAAGCTTTCTTT
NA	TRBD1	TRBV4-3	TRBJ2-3	CASSQDLSTGGTDTQYF	TGCGCCAGCAGCCAAGATCTTAGCACAGGGGGCACAGATACGCAGTATTTT
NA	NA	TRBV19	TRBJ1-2	CASSAVGQLSYGYTF	TGTGCCAGTAGTGCGGTGGGGCAGCTCTCCTATGGCTACACCTTC
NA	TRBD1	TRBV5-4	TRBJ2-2	CASSLAVGQAPNTGELFF	TGTGCCAGCAGCTTGGCCGTCGGACAGGCCCCGAACACCGGGGAGCTGTTTTTT
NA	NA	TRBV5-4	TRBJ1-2	CASSLPTENYGYTF	TGTGCCAGCAGCCTACCGACTGAGAACTATGGCTACACCTTC
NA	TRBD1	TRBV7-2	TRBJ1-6	CASSARQGTGSPLHF	TGTGCCAGCAGCGCCCGACAGGGGACGGGTTCACCCCTCCACTTT
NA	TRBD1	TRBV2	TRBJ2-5	CASREPGGQETQYF	TGTGCCAGCAGGGAGCCAGGGGGTCAAGAGACCCAGTACTTC
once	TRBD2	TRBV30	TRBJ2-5	CAWSRLAGRETQYF	TGTGCCTGGAGTCGGCTAGCGGGACGAGAGACCCAGTACTTC
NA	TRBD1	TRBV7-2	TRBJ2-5	CASSSRTGAGETQYF	TGTGCCAGCAGCTCTCGGACAGGGGCCGGAGAGACCCAGTACTTC
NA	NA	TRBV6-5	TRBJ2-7	CASSSDPGGRYEQYF	TGTGCCAGCAGTTCCGACCCGGGTGGAAGATACGAGCAGTACTTC
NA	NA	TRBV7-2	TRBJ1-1	CASSYMGGNTEAFF	TGTGCCAGCAGCTACATGGGAGGCAACACTGAAGCTTTCTTT
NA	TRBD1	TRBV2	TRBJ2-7	CASSGAPGQGHEQYF	TGTGCCAGCAGTGGCGCCCCGGGACAGGGCCACGAGCAGTACTTC
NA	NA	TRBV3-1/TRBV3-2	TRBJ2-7	CASSQGFVGAYEQYF	TGTGCCAGCAGCCAAGGTTTCGTAGGGGCCTACGAGCAGTACTTC
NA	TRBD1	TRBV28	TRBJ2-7	CASRLTGVYEQYF	TGTGCCAGCAGGCTGACAGGGGTCTACGAGCAGTACTTC
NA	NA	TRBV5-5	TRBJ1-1	CASNRRGMNTEAFF	TGTGCCAGCAACCGGCGGGGCATGAACACTGAAGCTTTCTTT
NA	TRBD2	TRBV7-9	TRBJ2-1	CASSLGTSGYNEQFF	TGTGCCAGCAGCTTAGGAACTAGCGGGTACAATGAGCAGTTCTTC
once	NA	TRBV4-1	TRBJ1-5	CASSAVGRPQHF	TGCGCCAGCAGCGCGGTGGGGAGGCCCCAGCATTTT
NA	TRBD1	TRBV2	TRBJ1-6	CASSESTGRSPLHF	TGTGCCAGCAGTGAATCGACAGGGAGATCACCCCTCCACTTT
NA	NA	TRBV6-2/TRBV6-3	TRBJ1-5	CASSSLQGIRNQPQHF	TGTGCCAGCAGTTCCCTACAGGGTATCAGAAATCAGCCCCAGCATTTT
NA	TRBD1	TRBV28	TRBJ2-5	CASSPKDRQETQYF	TGTGCCAGCAGTCCAAAGGACAGGCAAGAGACCCAGTACTTC
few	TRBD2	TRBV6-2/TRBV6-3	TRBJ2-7	CASSRPAGATYEQYF	TGTGCCAGCAGTAGGCCAGCGGGAGCGACCTACGAGCAGTACTTC
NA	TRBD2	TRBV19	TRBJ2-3	CASSFTSGSTDTQYF	TGTGCCAGTAGTTTCACTAGCGGGAGTACAGATACGCAGTATTTT